This T cell receptor beta chain was documented in a study of cytomegalovirus exposure and HLA in healthy donors. Primers: 60 Vbeta forward and 13 Jbeta reverse. In the authors' workflow: A follow-up analysis tallied approximately 85 million unique TCR beta chains, about 11 million shared. Assay: immunoSEQ multiplex PCR; the TCRdb copy retains only in-frame clones and omits some. D and trimming were read from the DNA, whereas the V and J calls and clone size are those reported in that table. The data hold under 150,000 clones, with more than 70% observed a single time. Germline CDR1 is SGHTA and CDR2 is FQGNSA. The V segment lost 5 bases and the J segment 6 bases; nucleotides outside the gene matches: 10. The CDR3 length is 15 residues. Concerning this clone itself: Its antigen is not known.

Regarding the study as a whole: Earlier analysis yielded a pattern in which most TCR beta V segments were productive about 90% or about 30% of the time. The study had only CMV serostatus as immune exposure information. For TCR beta chains, V- and J-gene trimming was later linked to a missense DCLRE1C variant.

The TCR comes from a male donor in good health and CMV-seropositive. Sample: PBMCs. The gene calls are TRBV7-2 and TRBJ1-5, with 7 bases that match TRBD1. CDR3 residues: CASSVTGTASQPQHF. In nucleotides, the CDR3 is TGTGCCAGCAGCGTAACCGGGACAGCTAGTCAGCCCCAGCATTTT. Full variable domain (outside the CDR3, taken from reference TRBV7-2 and TRBJ1-5): GAGVSQSPSNKVTEKGKDVELRCDPISGHTALYWYRQSLGQGLEFLIYFQGNSAPDKSGLPSDRFSAERTGGSVSTLTIQRTQQEDSAVYLCASSVTGTASQPQHFGDGTRLSIL.